This T cell receptor beta chain was recorded in a study of blood T cells in healthy people across ages. Germline assignment: CDR1 SGHDT and CDR2 YYEEEE. CDR3 size: 17 residues. The use of a sample-barcoded 5' primer and a J-beta primer mix characterized a second PCR of about 7 to 12 cycles. Each of the samples gave a minimum of 3 million paired-end reads that contained CDR3. Each CDR3 protein is one row after TCRdb ran MiXCR on the 5' RACE reads. The sample consists of around 1,000,000 distinct CDR3 sequences, roughly a quarter of them appearing once. Study results and caveats: The unsorted PBMCs prevented any conclusive comparison of naive versus antigen-experienced cells.

In the case of this clonotype: Its matching antigen is unknown. The junction does not match germline at one end; this may be a read error.

The data also belong to a second study, concerning T cells of mothers and their children. From that second work: Samples were provided by three healthy Caucasian mothers and their six children. Every mother supplied over 9 million TCR beta CDR3 reads and every child a few million.

The sequenced sample consisted of blood. The receptor was derived from a girl aged 2-10 years in good health. V usage is TRBV5-6 and J usage is TRBJ2-1; the D gene is possibly TRBD2 (6 bases). The CDR3 nucleotides are TGTGCCAGCAGCCTAGAGGGACTCAAGGGGATAGGAAATGAGCAGCTCTTC. Protein: CASSLEGLKGIGNEQLF.